This T cell receptor (beta chain) comes out of a study of a mutant IDH1 vaccine in newly diagnosed glioma. Sample time point: week 5, during vaccination. With topical imiquimod, each dose of the vaccine consisted of 300 ug of mutant IDH1 20-mer peptide. Study-level findings and limits: Vaccine-induced responses were seen in about 93% of patients, spanning several MHC alleles.

The sample holds a few counts of this clone. The antigen is undetermined. V gave up 5 bases and J gave up 5 bases; unmatched junction bases: 8. The CDR3 runs to 14 residues. Germline V gene sequence: CDR1 SGHTA, CDR2 FQGNSA. Profiling relied on immunoSEQ multiplex PCR, and the TCRdb table lists in-frame clones only, not all of them. Here the sample spans tens of thousands of clones, around 85% being singletons. The sequence derives from a man aged 40-55 years with glioma. The sample here was PBMCs, taken from a glioma patient whose treatment included an IDH1 peptide vaccine. The chain couples TRBV7-2 to TRBJ2-5; TRBD1 agrees at 7 bases. The CDR3 loop reads CASSPRQGWETQYF. DNA of the CDR3: TGTGCCAGCAGCCCCCGACAGGGTTGGGAGACCCAGTACTTC.